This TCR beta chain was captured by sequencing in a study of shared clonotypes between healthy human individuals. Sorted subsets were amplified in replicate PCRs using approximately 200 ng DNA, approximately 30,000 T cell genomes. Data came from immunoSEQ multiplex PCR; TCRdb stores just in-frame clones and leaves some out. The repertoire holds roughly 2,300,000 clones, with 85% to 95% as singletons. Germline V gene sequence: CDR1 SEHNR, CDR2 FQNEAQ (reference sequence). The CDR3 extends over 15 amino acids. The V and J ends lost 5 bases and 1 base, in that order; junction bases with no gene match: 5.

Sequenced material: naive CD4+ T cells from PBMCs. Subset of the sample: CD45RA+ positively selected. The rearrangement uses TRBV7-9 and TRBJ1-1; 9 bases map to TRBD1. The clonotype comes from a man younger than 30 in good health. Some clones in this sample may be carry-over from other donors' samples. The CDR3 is CASSPPGQGNTEAFF. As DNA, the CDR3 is TGTGCCAGCAGCCCCCCGGGACAGGGGAACACTGAAGCTTTCTTT.